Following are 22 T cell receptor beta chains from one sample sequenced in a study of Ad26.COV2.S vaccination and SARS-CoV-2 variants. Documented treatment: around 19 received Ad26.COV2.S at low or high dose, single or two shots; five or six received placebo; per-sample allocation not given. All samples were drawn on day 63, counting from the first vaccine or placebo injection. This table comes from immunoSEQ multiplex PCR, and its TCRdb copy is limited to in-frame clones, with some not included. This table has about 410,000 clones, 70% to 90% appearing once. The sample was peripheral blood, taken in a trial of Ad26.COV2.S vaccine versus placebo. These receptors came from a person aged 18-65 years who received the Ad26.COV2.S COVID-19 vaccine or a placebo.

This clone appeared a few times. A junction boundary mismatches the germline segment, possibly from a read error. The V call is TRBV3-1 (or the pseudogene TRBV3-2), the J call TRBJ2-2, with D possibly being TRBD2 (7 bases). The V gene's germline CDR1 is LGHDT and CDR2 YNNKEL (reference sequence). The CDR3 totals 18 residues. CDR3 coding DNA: TGTGCCAGCAGCCAAGGCCCCTTCCGGGGGGCGAAGACCGGGGAGCTGTTTTTT. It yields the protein CASSQGPFRGAKTGELFF.

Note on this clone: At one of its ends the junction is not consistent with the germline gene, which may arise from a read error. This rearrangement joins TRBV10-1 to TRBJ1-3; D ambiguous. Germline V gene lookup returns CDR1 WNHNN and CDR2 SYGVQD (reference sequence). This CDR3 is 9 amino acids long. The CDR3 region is CASSEVVGF. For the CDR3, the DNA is TGCGCCAGCAGTGAGGTGGTGGGCTTT.

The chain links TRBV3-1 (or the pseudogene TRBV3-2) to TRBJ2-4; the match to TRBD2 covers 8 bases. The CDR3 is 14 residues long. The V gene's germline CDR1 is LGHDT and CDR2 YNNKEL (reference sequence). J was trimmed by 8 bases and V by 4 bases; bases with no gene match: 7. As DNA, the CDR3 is TGTGCCAGCAGCCCCGGGAGGGGTGGGGACATTCAGTACTTC. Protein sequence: CASSPGRGGDIQYF.

CDR3 DNA sequence: TGTGCTAGTGTCCCCCTACTAGCGGGAGTGAATGAGCAGTTCTTC. The encoded protein is CASVPLLAGVNEQFF. This sequence joins TRBV12-5 and TRBJ2-1; 11 bases match TRBD2. Germline CDR1 is LGHNT and CDR2 is FRNRAP. This CDR3 region has 15 residues. The junction had 9 bases not matched to a gene; V was cut back by 7 bases and J by 7 bases.

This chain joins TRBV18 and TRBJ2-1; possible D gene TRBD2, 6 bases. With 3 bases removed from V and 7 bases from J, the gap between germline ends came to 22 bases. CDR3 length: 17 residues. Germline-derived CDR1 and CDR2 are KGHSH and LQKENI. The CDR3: CASSPVWREVLSNEQFF. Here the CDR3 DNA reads TGTGCCAGCTCACCGGTTTGGAGGGAGGTTTTGTCGAATGAGCAGTTCTTC.

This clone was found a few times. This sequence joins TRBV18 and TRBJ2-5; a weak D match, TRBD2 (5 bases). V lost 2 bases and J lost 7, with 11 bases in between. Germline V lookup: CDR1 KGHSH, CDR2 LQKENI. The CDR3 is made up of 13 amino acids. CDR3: CASSPKADGTQYF. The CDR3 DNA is TGTGCCAGCTCACCAAAAGCGGACGGGACCCAGTACTTC.

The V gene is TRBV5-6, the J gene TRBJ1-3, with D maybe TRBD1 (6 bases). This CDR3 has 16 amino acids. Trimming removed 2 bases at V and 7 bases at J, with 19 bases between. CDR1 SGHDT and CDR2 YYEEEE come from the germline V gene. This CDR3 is CASSLLDSLRGNTIYF. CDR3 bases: TGTGCCAGCAGCTTACTGGACAGTCTAAGGGGGAACACCATATATTTT. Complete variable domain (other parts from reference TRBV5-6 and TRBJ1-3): DAGVTQSPTHLIKTRGQQVTLRCSPKSGHDTVSWYQQALGQGPQFIFQYYEEEERQRGNFPDRFSGHQFPNYSSELNVNALLLGDSALYLCASSLLDSLRGNTIYFGEGSWLTVV.

CDR3 nucleotides: TGTGCCAGTAGTATAGGAAGGAGGAACCCTCCAACCTCGTACGAAAAACTGTTTTTT. Residues: CASSIGRRNPPTSYEKLFF. This sequence joins TRBV19 and TRBJ1-4; D call uncertain. The V end was cut by 1 base, the J end by 8 bases, with 26 bases between. Germline CDR1 reads LNHDA; CDR2 reads SQIVND (reference sequence). The CDR3 length is 19 residues. Supplemented by reference TRBV19 and TRBJ1-4, the full variable domain reads DGGITQSPKYLFRKEGQNVTLSCEQNLNHDAMYWYRQDPGQGLRLIYYSQIVNDFQKGDIAEGYSVSREKKESFPLTVTSAQKNPTAFYLCASSIGRRNPPTSYEKLFFGSGTQLSVL.

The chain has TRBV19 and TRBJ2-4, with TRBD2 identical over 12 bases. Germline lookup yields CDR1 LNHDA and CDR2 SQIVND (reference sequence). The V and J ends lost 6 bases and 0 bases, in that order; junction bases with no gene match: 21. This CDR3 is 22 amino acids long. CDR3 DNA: TGTGCCAGTAGCAGGACAGGGGGGGTAAGGACTAGCGGGAATCTAGCCAAAAACATTCAGTACTTC. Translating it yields CASSRTGGVRTSGNLAKNIQYF.

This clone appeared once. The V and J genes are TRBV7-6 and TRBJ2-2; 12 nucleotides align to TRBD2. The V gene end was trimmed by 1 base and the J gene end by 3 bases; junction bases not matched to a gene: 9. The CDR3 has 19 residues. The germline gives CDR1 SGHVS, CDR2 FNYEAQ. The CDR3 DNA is TGTGCCAGCAGCTTAGTATCCCCCGGGACTAGCGGGTACACCGGGGAGCTGTTTTTT. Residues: CASSLVSPGTSGYTGELFF. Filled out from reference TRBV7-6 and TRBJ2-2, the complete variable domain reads GAGVSQSPRYKVTKRGQDVALRCDPISGHVSLYWYRQALGQGPEFLTYFNYEAQQDKSGLPNDRFSAERPEGSISTLTIQRTEQRDSAMYRCASSLVSPGTSGYTGELFFGEGSRLTVL.

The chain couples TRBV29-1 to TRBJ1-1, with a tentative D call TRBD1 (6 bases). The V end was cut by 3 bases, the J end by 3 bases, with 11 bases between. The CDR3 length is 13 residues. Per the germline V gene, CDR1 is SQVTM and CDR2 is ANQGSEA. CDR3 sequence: CSVDTGWDTEAFF. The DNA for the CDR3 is TGCAGCGTTGACACAGGGTGGGACACTGAAGCTTTCTTT.

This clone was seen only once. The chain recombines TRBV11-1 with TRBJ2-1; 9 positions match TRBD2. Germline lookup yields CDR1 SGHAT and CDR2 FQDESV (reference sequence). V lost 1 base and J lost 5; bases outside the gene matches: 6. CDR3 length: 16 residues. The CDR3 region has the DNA TGTGCCAGCAGCTTAGGAGGTAGCGGGGGAAACAATGAGCAGTTCTTC. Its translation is CASSLGGSGGNNEQFF. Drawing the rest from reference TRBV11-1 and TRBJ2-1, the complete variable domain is EAEVAQSPRYKITEKSQAVAFWCDPISGHATLYWYRQILGQGPELLVQFQDESVVDDSQLPKDRFSAERLKGVDSTLKIQPAELGDSAMYLCASSLGGSGGNNEQFFGPGTRLTVL.

The CDR3 is CASRSQTGTRQPQYF. CDR3 bases: TGTGCCAGCAGGTCACAAACAGGGACCCGCCAGCCGCAGTATTTT. The chain recombines TRBV6-5 with TRBJ2-3; possibly TRBD1 for D (6 bases). Germline-derived CDR1 and CDR2 are MNHEY and SVGAGI. V dropped 6 bases and J dropped 10 bases, with 23 bases sitting between them. This CDR3 spans 15 amino acids.

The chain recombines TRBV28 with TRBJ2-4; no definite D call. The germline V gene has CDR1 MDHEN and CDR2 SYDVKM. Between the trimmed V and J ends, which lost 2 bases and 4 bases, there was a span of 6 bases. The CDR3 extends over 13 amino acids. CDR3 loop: CASSLAVKNIQYF. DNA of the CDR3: TGTGCCAGCAGTTTAGCGGTTAAAAACATTCAGTACTTC.

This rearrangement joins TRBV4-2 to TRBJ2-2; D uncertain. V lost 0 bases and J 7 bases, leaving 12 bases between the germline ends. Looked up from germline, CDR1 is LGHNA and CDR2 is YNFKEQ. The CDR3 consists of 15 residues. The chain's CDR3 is CASSQEGTVSGELFF. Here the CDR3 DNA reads TGTGCCAGCAGCCAAGAAGGCACAGTAAGCGGGGAGCTGTTTTTT.

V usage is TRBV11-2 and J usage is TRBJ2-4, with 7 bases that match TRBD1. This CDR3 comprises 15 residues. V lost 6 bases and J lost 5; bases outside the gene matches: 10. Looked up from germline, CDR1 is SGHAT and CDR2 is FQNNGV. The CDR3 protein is CASSSRQGSQNIQYF. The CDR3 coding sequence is TGTGCCAGCAGTTCTAGACAGGGCTCTCAAAACATTCAGTACTTC.

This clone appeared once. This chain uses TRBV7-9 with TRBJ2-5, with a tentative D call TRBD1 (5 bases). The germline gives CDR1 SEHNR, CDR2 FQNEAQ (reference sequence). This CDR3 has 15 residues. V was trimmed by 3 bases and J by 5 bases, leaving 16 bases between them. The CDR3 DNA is TGTGCCAGCAGCTTTGGGCAGGGCCTGAGGGAGACCCAGTACTTC. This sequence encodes CASSFGQGLRETQYF.

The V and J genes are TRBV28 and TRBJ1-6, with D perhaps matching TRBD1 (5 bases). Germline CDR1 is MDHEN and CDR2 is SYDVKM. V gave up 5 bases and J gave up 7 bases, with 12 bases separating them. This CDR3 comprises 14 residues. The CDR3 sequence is CASSPGLGNSPLHF. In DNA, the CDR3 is TGTGCCAGCAGTCCGGGACTGGGGAATTCACCCCTCCACTTT. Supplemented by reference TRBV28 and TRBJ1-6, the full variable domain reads DVKVTQSSRYLVKRTGEKVFLECVQDMDHENMFWYRQDPGLGLRLIYFSYDVKMKEKGDIPEGYSVSREKKERFSLILESASTNQTSMYLCASSPGLGNSPLHFGNGTRLTVT.

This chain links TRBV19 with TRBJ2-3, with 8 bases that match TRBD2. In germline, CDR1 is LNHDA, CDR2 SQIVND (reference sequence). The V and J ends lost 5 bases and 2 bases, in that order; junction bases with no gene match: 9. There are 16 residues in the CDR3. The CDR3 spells CASSVLGRGATDTQYF. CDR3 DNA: TGTGCCAGTAGTGTCCTCGGGAGGGGGGCCACAGATACGCAGTATTTT.

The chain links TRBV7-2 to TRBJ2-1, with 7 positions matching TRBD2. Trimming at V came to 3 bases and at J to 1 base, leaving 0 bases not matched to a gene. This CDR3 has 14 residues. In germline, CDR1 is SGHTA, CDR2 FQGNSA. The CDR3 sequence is CASSLGGSYNEQFF. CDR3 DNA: TGTGCCAGCAGCTTGGGAGGGTCCTACAATGAGCAGTTCTTC.

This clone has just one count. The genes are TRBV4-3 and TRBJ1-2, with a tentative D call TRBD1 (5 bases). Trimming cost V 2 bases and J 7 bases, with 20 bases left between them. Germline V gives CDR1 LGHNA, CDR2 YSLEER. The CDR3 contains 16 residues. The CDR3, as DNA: TGCGCCAGCAGCCAACACCCCGGGGCCGGGGGGGGTGGCTACACCTTC. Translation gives CASSQHPGAGGGGYTF.

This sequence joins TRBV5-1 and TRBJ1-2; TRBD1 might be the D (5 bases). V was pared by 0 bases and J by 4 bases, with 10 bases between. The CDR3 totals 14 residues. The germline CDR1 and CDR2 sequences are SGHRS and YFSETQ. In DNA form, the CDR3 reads TGCGCCAGCAGCTTGGGGGCAGGGACCTATGGCTACACCTTC. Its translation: CASSLGAGTYGYTF.